The clone carrying this T cell receptor (beta chain) has just a few counts. Its matching antigen is unknown. The junction shows a germline mismatch at one end, possibly a read error. These data belong to a study of naive and memory T cell subsets. Study findings and constraints: In CD4 and CD8 cells, diversity dropped from naive through EMRA. Especially in CD8 cells, naive repertoires contained a few larger clonotypes, possibly CD45RA-re-expressing memory cells.

Per germline, CDR1 MNHEY and CDR2 SVGEGT. This CDR3 region has 12 residues. Two oligonucleotides, mixed equimolar, formed the beta constant-region primer covering TRBC1 and TRBC2. Ligated cDNA was amplified by four rounds of PCR with nested alpha and beta constant-region primers and SP2. A 12-nucleotide UMI and the SP2 primer were added to the cDNA 3' end by oligonucleotide ligation. TCRdb reprocessed the UMI-ligation and nested PCR reads via MiXCR and lists one record per CDR3 protein. The repertoire has about 160,000 distinct CDR3 sequences, roughly 20% of them found once; the top ten carry 0.085% to 0.11%.

The chain is built from TRBV6-2 or TRBV6-3 and TRBJ2-7; D is tentatively TRBD1 or TRBD2 (6 bases each). The sample taken for sequencing was naive CD4+ T cells from blood. The sequence was obtained from a human donor in good health. CDR3 in amino acids: CASSYLDSRTTF. Here the CDR3 DNA reads TGTGCCAGCAGTTACTTGGACAGCAGGACTACCTTC.